This T cell receptor (beta chain) was captured by sequencing in a study of cytomegalovirus exposure and HLA in healthy donors. This PCR relied on a set of 60 Vbeta primers and 13 Jbeta primers. Here immunoSEQ multiplex PCR was the method, and the copy in TCRdb shows in-frame clones only, minus some. The sample lists about 150,000 clones, less than 85% occurring once. This clone was seen a few times. Input material: PBMCs. The TCR sequence derives from a woman in her 50s in good health and CMV-seropositive.

The CDR3 DNA is TGTGCCAGCAGCGCCGGGACAGGGTCGTTGGAGCAGTACTTC. It is translated as CASSAGTGSLEQYF. The J gene is TRBJ2-7, the V gene TRBV5-6; 9 bases fit TRBD1. Germline V CDR1 and CDR2: SGHDT, YYEEEE. This CDR3 region has 14 residues. V lost 4 bases to trimming and J lost 7 bases; unmatched junction nucleotides: 9.